This paragraph reports one TCR beta chain. The antigen it recognizes is unknown. Base qualities were left out, and no much larger clone turns up one base away. The donors belonged to the validation cohort of roughly 120 subjects, which was separate from the approximately 700-subject first cohort. The CDR3 has 11 amino acids, counting the end cysteine and phenylalanine. The retained sequence is limited to the CDR3, 33 bases, with the frame set at the first base. Taken from the germline V gene, the CDR1 and CDR2 loops are MDHEN and SYDVKM. Germline trimming amounts to 3 bases on V and 16 bases on J, with 2 as the count of junction bases outside the gene matches. This entry belongs to a study of cytomegalovirus exposure and HLA in healthy donors (dated by TCRdb to about 2017). For the wider study: According to a later analysis, one platform produced both the roughly 130 validation repertoires and the approximately 660 repertoires of the first cohort. The aim of the study was to test whether cataloging public T cell receptors could identify signatures of past pathogen exposure. In addition to the first cohort of hundreds of subjects, a separate validation cohort of some 120 different subjects was used. The study combined high-throughput TCR immunosequencing, statistical association of individual TCRs with disease status, and machine learning to predict cytomegalovirus infection status. The full study reports these points: The validation cohort had no HLA typing available for a later analysis, so co-occurrence within that cohort was assessed over all 120 or so repertoires. In vitro tests confirmed that a few of the cytomegalovirus-associated TCR beta chains recognize cytomegalovirus antigens. The authors suggested that the approach could potentially be generalized to other disease states and immunological phenotypes. Most TCR sequences were observed very rarely across donors, whereas some public TCRs were present in many individuals. In the study, around 150 TCR beta chains were listed as associated with cytomegalovirus. The classifier was reported to diagnose cytomegalovirus status with high specificity and sensitivity in both the original and validation cohorts. In a later analysis, TCRs clustered in the first cohort were found to also tend to co-occur in the 110 or so validation repertoires, with 94% of cluster scores above 0.

Library creation used the immunoSEQ multiplex PCR assay. The authors' pipeline ran thus. A statistical classification framework was built for diagnosing cytomegalovirus status from the catalog of TCR beta chain sequences. What TCRdb holds here is the immuneACCESS table cut down to in-frame rearrangements. Part of the clones is not present; checked against another copy, under half of the missing clones reflect an unresolved V gene, and the others are unexplained. That table furnishes V, J and clone size, whereas the DNA furnished D and trimming. A total of a few hundred thousand clones appear in this sample, 80% to 90% of them only once. The ten largest account for approximately 1% of the sample.

Material: PBMCs. This TCR was sampled from a woman between 18 and 30 years old in good health and CMV-seronegative. The chain was built from TRBV28 and TRBJ2-1; TRBD1 matches 11 bases in the middle. The nucleotide sequence is given as TGTGCCAGCAGTTTGGACAGGGGGCTTTTCTTC. Its protein product is CASSLDRGLFF.